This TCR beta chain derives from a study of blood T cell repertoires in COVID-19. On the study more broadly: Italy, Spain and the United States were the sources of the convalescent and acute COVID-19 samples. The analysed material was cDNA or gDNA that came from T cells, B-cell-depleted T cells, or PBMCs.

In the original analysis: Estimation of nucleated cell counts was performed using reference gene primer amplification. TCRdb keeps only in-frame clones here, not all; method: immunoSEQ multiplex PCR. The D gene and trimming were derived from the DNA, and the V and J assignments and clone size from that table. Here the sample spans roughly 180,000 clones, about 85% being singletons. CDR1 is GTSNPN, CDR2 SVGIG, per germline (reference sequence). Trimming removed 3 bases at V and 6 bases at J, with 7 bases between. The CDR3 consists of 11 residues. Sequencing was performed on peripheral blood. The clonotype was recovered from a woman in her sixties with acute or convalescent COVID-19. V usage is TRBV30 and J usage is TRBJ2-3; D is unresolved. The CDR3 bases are TGTGCCTGGAGAATCAGGGATACGCAGTATTTT. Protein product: CAWRIRDTQYF.